This T cell receptor beta chain was identified in a study of neurological immune-mediated disorders. General study points: Falling below healthy controls, multiple sclerosis showed the least TCR clonal expansion, while HTLV-1-associated myelopathy showed the most.

Via MiXCR, TCRdb re-called the 5' RACE reads, giving one row per CDR3 protein. Here the sample spans roughly 36,000 distinct CDR3 sequences, less than 9% being singletons. Details on this clonotype: Its antigen is unknown.

After removal of 0 bases from V and 6 bases from J, the junction contained 2 bases not matched to a gene. Germline CDR1 reads SGHVS; CDR2 reads FNYEAQ. The CDR3 is made up of 15 amino acids. This TCR was recovered from a man aged 50 to 60 in good health. This chain links TRBV7-6 with TRBJ1-4; the match to TRBD1 covers 9 bases. Sequencing used CD4+ T cells from blood. The CDR3 coding sequence is TGTGCCAGCAGCTTAGCAACAGGGGGCGATGAAAAACTGTTTTTT. Translated, it gives CASSLATGGDEKLFF.